The 17 T cell receptor beta chains below come from one sample, sequenced in a study of CD8+ T cells in alopecia areata. Investigators isolated RNA and reverse transcribed it into cDNA to act as the sequencing template. This table comes from immunoSEQ multiplex PCR, and its TCRdb copy is limited to in-frame clones, with some not included. The sample gives roughly 60,000 clones, about 44% of which show up once; roughly 51% is in the top ten. Specimen: NKG2D-low CD8+ T cells sorted from blood. The receptors originated from a human donor with alopecia areata.

This clone has a handful of counts. The chain uses TRBV2 and TRBJ2-7; D gene uncertain. The germline V gene has CDR1 SNHLY and CDR2 FYNNEI. CDR3 length: 11 amino acids. V lost 5 bases, J lost 0 bases, and 2 bases lay in between. The CDR3 reads CASSNSYEQYF. The CDR3 bases are TGTGCCAGCAGTAACTCCTACGAGCAGTACTTC.

This rearrangement joins TRBV7-8 to TRBJ2-5; 8 positions match TRBD2. CDR1 is SGHVS and CDR2 is FQNEAQ in the germline V gene. CDR3 length: 16 amino acids. J gave up 4 bases and V 1 base, and 8 bases lay outside the gene matches. The CDR3 loop is CASSLVAGKGGETQYF. The CDR3 DNA reads TGTGCCAGCAGCTTAGTAGCGGGAAAAGGAGGAGAGACCCAGTACTTC.

The chain joins TRBV27 to TRBJ2-7; D unclear. The CDR3 covers 15 residues. Germline V lookup: CDR1 MNHEY, CDR2 SMNVEV (reference sequence). Trimming took off 3 bases at V and 0 bases at J, with 12 bases between the two ends. CDR3 region: CASSLGNSGSYEQYF. CDR3 nucleotides: TGTGCCAGCAGTTTGGGAAACAGTGGCTCCTACGAGCAGTACTTC.

The chain couples TRBV4-3 to TRBJ2-7; tentative D call: TRBD2 (6 bases). Germline loops: CDR1 LGHNA, CDR2 YSLEER. CDR3 length: 16 amino acids. V lost 0 bases and J 2 bases, leaving 14 bases between the germline ends. CDR3 loop: CASSQDLGGAAYEQYF. The CDR3, as DNA: TGCGCCAGCAGCCAAGATTTAGGAGGGGCTGCCTACGAGCAGTACTTC.

This clone appeared a few times. J is TRBJ2-1 and V is TRBV5-1; D is unresolved. The CDR3 consists of 16 residues. The germline CDR1 and CDR2 sequences are SGHRS and YFSETQ. V gave up 0 bases and J gave up 2 bases, with 12 bases separating them. CDR3 protein: CASSLAERTPYNEQFF. CDR3 coding DNA: TGCGCCAGCAGCTTGGCCGAACGGACCCCCTACAATGAGCAGTTCTTC.

The chain uses TRBV6-5 and TRBJ2-5; D remains ambiguous. From germline, CDR1 is MNHEY and CDR2 SVGAGI. This CDR3 region has 14 residues. V was cut by 2 bases and J by 5 bases, with 12 bases left in between. This CDR3 reads CASSYGSWRETQYF. In DNA, the CDR3 is TGTGCCAGCAGTTACGGCAGTTGGCGTGAGACCCAGTACTTC.

The chain joins TRBV7-2 to TRBJ2-3; TRBD2 aligns across 11 bases. This CDR3 region has 15 residues. CDR1 and CDR2 from the germline V gene are SGHTA and FQGNSA. The V and J ends lost 4 bases and 3 bases, in that order; junction bases with no gene match: 3. The DNA of the CDR3 is TGTGCCAGCAGCTATAGCGGGGGGGGAACAGATACGCAGTATTTT. Translation gives CASSYSGGGTDTQYF.

This sequence joins TRBV29-1 and TRBJ1-1; D gene uncertain. This CDR3 spans 13 amino acids. Germline assignment: CDR1 SQVTM and CDR2 ANQGSEA. Between the trimmed V and J ends, which lost 3 bases and 1 base, there was a span of 9 bases. CDR3 coding DNA: TGCAGCGTTGACCTTGTATGGAACACTGAAGCTTTCTTT. It yields the protein CSVDLVWNTEAFF. The variable domain in full, with the rest retrieved from reference TRBV29-1 and TRBJ1-1, is SAVISQKPSRDICQRGTSLTIQCQVDSQVTMMFWYRQQPGQSLTLIATANQGSEATYESGFVIDKFPISRPNLTFSTLTVSNMSPEDSSIYLCSVDLVWNTEAFFGQGTRLTVV.

The J gene is TRBJ2-7, the V gene TRBV6-5; D unresolved. Trimming removed 6 bases from V and 1 base from J, with 4 bases in between. The CDR3 loop spans 11 amino acids. Germline assignment: CDR1 MNHEY and CDR2 SVGAGI. This CDR3 reads CASRGSYEQYF. The CDR3 bases are TGTGCCAGCAGAGGGTCCTACGAGCAGTACTTC.

There are a few counts of this clone. This chain joins TRBV28 and TRBJ2-7; D possibly corresponds to TRBD1 (6 bases). Trimming stripped 6 bases from V and 0 bases from J, with 12 bases between. CDR3 length equals 14 residues. The germline V gene encodes CDR1 MDHEN and CDR2 SYDVKM. DNA of the CDR3: TGTGCCAGCAGGGAAACAGGGTTCTCCTACGAGCAGTACTTC. It translates to CASRETGFSYEQYF. Full variable domain (missing parts from reference TRBV28 and TRBJ2-7): DVKVTQSSRYLVKRTGEKVFLECVQDMDHENMFWYRQDPGLGLRLIYFSYDVKMKEKGDIPEGYSVSREKKERFSLILESASTNQTSMYLCASRETGFSYEQYFGPGTRLTVT.

V and J are TRBV29-1 and TRBJ2-7; TRBD1 might be the D (5 bases). Germline CDR1 is SQVTM and CDR2 is ANQGSEA. There are 12 residues in the CDR3. V was pared by 3 bases and J by 2 bases, with 8 bases between. CDR3 bases: TGCAGCGTTGAGGGGCAGACCTACGAGCAGTACTTC. This translates into CSVEGQTYEQYF.

This clone was recorded a few times. The chain joins TRBV23-1 to TRBJ1-1; no firm D call. TRBV23-1 is given ORF status, its function remaining uncertain. Between the trimmed V and J ends, which lost 2 bases and 4 bases, there was a span of 8 bases. The CDR3 runs to 13 residues. The CDR3 region is CASSQGVPTEAFF. The CDR3 DNA reads TGCGCCAGCAGTCAAGGGGTACCCACTGAAGCTTTCTTT.

The rearrangement links TRBV5-1 to TRBJ1-2; TRBD1 is a possible D gene (5 bases). Germline loops: CDR1 SGHRS, CDR2 YFSETQ. The CDR3 covers 13 residues. V shed 5 bases and J shed 6 bases, with 14 bases lying between them. CDR3 in amino acids: CASRGQGVDGYTF. In DNA, the CDR3 is TGCGCCAGCAGGGGCCAGGGCGTAGATGGCTACACCTTC. The full variable domain, completed using reference TRBV5-1 and TRBJ1-2, is KAGVTQTPRYLIKTRGQQVTLSCSPISGHRSVSWYQQTPGQGLQFLFEYFSETQRNKGNFPGRFSGRQFSNSRSEMNVSTLELGDSALYLCASRGQGVDGYTFGSGTRLTVV.

This chain links TRBV7-9 with TRBJ2-7; D perhaps matches TRBD2 (6 bases). The CDR3 spans 15 residues. Germline V gene lookup returns CDR1 SEHNR and CDR2 FQNEAQ (reference sequence). The V end lost 0 bases, the J end lost 2 bases, and 11 bases lay between the germline ends. The CDR3 loop reads CASSLASGAAYEQYF. DNA for the CDR3: TGTGCCAGCAGCTTAGCTAGCGGAGCGGCCTACGAGCAGTACTTC.

There are a few counts of this clone. The V call is TRBV4-3, the J call TRBJ1-6, with D possibly being TRBD1 (6 bases). Germline loops: CDR1 LGHNA, CDR2 YSLEER. The CDR3 contains 15 residues. The germline V and J ends were trimmed by 0 bases and 9 bases, with 12 bases remaining between them. The CDR3, as DNA: TGCGCCAGCAGCCAAGAGCCCGGGGGCGGTTCACCCCTCCACTTT. It translates to CASSQEPGGGSPLHF.

The chain joins TRBV5-4 to TRBJ1-1; D call uncertain. Trimming took off 5 bases at V and 1 base at J, with 6 bases between the two ends. The CDR3 totals 12 residues. Germline loops: CDR1 SGHNT, CDR2 YYREEE (reference sequence). In DNA form, the CDR3 reads TGTGCCAGCAGAGACGGGAACACTGAAGCTTTCTTT. It codes for CASRDGNTEAFF.

This clone has a single count. In the same sample, other DNA sequences code for this CDR3. The chain employs TRBV28 and TRBJ2-7, with D unclear. The length of the CDR3 is 11 residues. Germline CDR1 reads MDHEN; CDR2 reads SYDVKM. The V gene lost 2 bases and the J gene lost 4 bases, with 3 bases spanning the gap. The CDR3 DNA reads TGTGCCAGCAGTTTAGGGTACGAGCAGTACTTC. This encodes CASSLGYEQYF.